The clone carrying this T cell receptor (beta chain) was detected ten times or more. The antigen remains unidentified. The sample's time point: pre-sensitization, week 0. As for treatment: therapeutic diphenylcyclopropenone sensitization with weekly scalp DPC. TCRdb reprocessed the RACE reads via MiXCR and lists one record per CDR3 protein. The sample contains roughly 380,000 distinct CDR3 sequences, less than 6.5% of which appear only once. The data belong to a study of human T cells and chemical hapten exposure. Study background: In the roughly 25-week study, patients were dosed weekly with diphenylcyclopropenone on the scalp throughout.

Germline assignment: CDR1 SGHRS and CDR2 YFSETQ. V was trimmed by 0 bases and J by 0 bases, leaving 8 bases between them. The CDR3 extends over 15 amino acids. Findings and caveats of the study: Clustering by CDR3 similarity yielded significantly more large clusters from expanded TCRs than controls. Donors, who had alopecia, may show an immune response that differs from healthy people's.

The sequence was collected from a woman between 50 and 59 years old with alopecia areata. Some clones in this sample may be carry-over from other donors' samples. The chain links TRBV5-1 to TRBJ2-3; weak D call: TRBD2 (5 bases). The sequenced sample was whole blood, obtained in connection with sensitization to the hapten diphenylcyclopropenone (DPC). The DNA of the CDR3 is TGCGCCAGCAGCTTGGATGGGGAGAGCACAGATACGCAGTATTTT. It translates to CASSLDGESTDTQYF.